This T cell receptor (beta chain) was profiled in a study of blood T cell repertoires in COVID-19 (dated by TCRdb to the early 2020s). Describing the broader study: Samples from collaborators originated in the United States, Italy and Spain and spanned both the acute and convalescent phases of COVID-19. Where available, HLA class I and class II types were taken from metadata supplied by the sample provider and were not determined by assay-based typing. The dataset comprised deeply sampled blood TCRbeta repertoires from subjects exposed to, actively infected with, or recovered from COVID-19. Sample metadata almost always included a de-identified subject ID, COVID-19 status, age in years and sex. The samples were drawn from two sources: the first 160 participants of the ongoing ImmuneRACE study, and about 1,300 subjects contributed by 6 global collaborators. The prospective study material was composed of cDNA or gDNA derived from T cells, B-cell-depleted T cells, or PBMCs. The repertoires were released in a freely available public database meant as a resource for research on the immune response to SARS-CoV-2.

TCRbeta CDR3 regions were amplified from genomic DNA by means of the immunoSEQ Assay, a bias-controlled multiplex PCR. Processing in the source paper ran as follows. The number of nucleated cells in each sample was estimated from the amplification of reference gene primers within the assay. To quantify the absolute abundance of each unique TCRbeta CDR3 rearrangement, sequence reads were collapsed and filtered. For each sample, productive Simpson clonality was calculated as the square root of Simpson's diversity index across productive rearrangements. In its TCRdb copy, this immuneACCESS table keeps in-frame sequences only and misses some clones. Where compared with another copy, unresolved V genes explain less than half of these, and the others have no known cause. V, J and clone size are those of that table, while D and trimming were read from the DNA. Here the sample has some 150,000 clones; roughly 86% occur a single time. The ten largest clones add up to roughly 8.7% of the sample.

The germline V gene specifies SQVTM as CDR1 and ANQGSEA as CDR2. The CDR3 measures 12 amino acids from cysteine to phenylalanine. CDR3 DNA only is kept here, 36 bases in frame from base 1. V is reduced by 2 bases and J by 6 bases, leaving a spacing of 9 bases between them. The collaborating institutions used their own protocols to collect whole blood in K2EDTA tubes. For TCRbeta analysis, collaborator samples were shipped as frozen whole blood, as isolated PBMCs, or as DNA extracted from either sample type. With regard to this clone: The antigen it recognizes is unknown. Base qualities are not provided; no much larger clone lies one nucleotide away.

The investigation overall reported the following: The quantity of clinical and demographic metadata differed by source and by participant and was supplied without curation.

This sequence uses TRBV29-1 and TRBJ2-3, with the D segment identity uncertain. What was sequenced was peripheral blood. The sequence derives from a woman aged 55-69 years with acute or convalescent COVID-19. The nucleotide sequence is TGCAGCGTTGAAATGGGCTATGATACGCAGTATTTT. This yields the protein CSVEMGYDTQYF.